The 21 T cell receptor beta chains in this list originate from one sample, sequenced in a study of cytomegalovirus exposure and HLA in healthy donors. PCR used 60 Vbeta primers and 13 Jbeta primers. Data came from immunoSEQ multiplex PCR; TCRdb stores just in-frame clones and leaves some out. The table lists under 95,000 clones, roughly 80% of them singletons, with roughly 2% in the top ten. Sequencing was done on a sample of PBMCs. These TCRs come from a boy aged 5-17 years in good health and CMV-seronegative.

V gene TRBV7-9 combines with J gene TRBJ1-1; D possibly corresponds to TRBD1 (5 bases). This CDR3 spans 17 amino acids. Germline CDR1 and CDR2: SEHNR and FQNEAQ (reference sequence). The germline V and J ends were trimmed by 10 bases and 3 bases, with 27 bases remaining between them. CDR3 nucleotides: TGTGCCACCCACACCAGGGTCCGCGTCGGGCAGGACACTGAAGCTTTCTTT. Translation: CATHTRVRVGQDTEAFF.

The chain couples TRBV7-8 to TRBJ1-5; a possible D gene is TRBD1 (6 bases). Trimming took off 5 bases at V and 7 bases at J, with 24 bases between the two ends. CDR1 SGHVS and CDR2 FQNEAQ come from the germline V gene. The CDR3 runs to 17 residues. DNA for the CDR3: TGTGCCAGCAGCCACACACGCCGGGACAAAAAACGACAGCCCCAGCATTTT. This sequence encodes CASSHTRRDKKRQPQHF.

The gene calls are TRBV4-3 and TRBJ2-7; 8 bases are shared with TRBD1. The germline V gene has CDR1 LGHNA and CDR2 YSLEER. Trimming took 4 bases from V and 1 from J; bases not matched to a gene: 3. This CDR3 has 14 residues. This CDR3 reads CASSLGQGSYEQYF. For the CDR3, the DNA is TGCGCCAGCAGCCTCGGACAGGGATCCTACGAGCAGTACTTC.

The chain links TRBV4-3 to TRBJ2-6, with D tentatively TRBD2 (5 bases). Germline-derived CDR1 and CDR2 are LGHNA and YSLEER. This CDR3 has 14 amino acids. V gave up 3 bases and J gave up 2 bases, with 5 bases separating them. The CDR3 here is CASSHGTGANVLTF. Here the CDR3 DNA reads TGCGCCAGCAGCCACGGGACTGGGGCCAACGTCCTGACTTTC.

The chain recombines TRBV7-2 with TRBJ2-5; TRBD2 might be the D (6 bases). The CDR3 loop spans 17 amino acids. Trimming stripped 0 bases from V and 2 bases from J, with 16 bases between. Germline V gene sequence: CDR1 SGHTA, CDR2 FQGNSA. The CDR3 here is CASSLAASAPWQETQYF. The CDR3, as DNA: TGTGCCAGCAGCTTAGCCGCTAGCGCCCCCTGGCAAGAGACCCAGTACTTC. The whole variable domain, filled in from reference TRBV7-2 and TRBJ2-5, reads GAGVSQSPSNKVTEKGKDVELRCDPISGHTALYWYRQSLGQGLEFLIYFQGNSAPDKSGLPSDRFSAERTGGSVSTLTIQRTQQEDSAVYLCASSLAASAPWQETQYFGPGTRLLVL.

Points on this clone: A junction boundary mismatches the germline segment, possibly from a read error. The gene calls are TRBV7-7 and TRBJ2-7; no firm D call. Germline assignment: CDR1 SSHAT and CDR2 FNYEAQ (reference sequence). This CDR3 is 13 amino acids long. The CDR3: CASSLLILDEQYF. The CDR3 nucleotides read TGTGCTAGCAGCTTACTGATTTTAGACGAGCAGTACTTC. Using reference TRBV7-7 and TRBJ2-7 for the parts outside the CDR3, the full variable domain is GAGVSQSPRYKVTKRGQDVTLRCDPISSHATLYWYQQALGQGPEFLTYFNYEAQPDKSGLPSDRFSAERPEGSISTLTIQRTEQRDSAMYRCASSLLILDEQYFGPGTRLTVT.

This clone was observed a single time. The chain joins TRBV27 to TRBJ1-2, with no clear D. Trimming took off 6 bases at V and 4 bases at J, with 9 bases between the two ends. The CDR3 runs to 12 residues. CDR1 is MNHEY and CDR2 is SMNVEV in the germline V gene (reference sequence). CDR3 coding DNA: TGTGCCAGCAGCAAGCCAGGCTATGGCTACACCTTC. This translates into CASSKPGYGYTF.

This rearrangement joins TRBV27 to TRBJ1-5; D is unclear. From germline, CDR1 is MNHEY and CDR2 SMNVEV (reference sequence). Trimming removed 7 bases from V and 8 bases from J, with 12 bases in between. CDR3 length equals 12 residues. The CDR3 protein is CASNDRGKPQHF. The CDR3 bases are TGTGCCAGCAACGATAGAGGGAAGCCCCAGCATTTT.

The chain joins TRBV14 to TRBJ2-2, with D perhaps matching TRBD2 (5 bases). V lost 0 bases, J lost 6 bases, and 17 bases lay in between. Germline CDR1 SGHDN, CDR2 FVKESK. This CDR3 comprises 17 residues. CDR3 residues: CASSQDRLPLAPGELFF. DNA of the CDR3: TGTGCCAGCAGCCAAGATAGACTACCCCTTGCCCCCGGGGAGCTGTTTTTT.

This chain uses TRBV30 with TRBJ2-1; the match to TRBD2 covers 9 bases. Losses at the gene ends were 3 bases for V and 8 bases for J; bases not matched to a gene: 11. The CDR3 has 15 amino acids. The V gene's germline CDR1 is GTSNPN and CDR2 SVGIG (reference sequence). The CDR3 region is CAWRELPSGADEQFF. As DNA, the CDR3 is TGTGCCTGGAGAGAGTTACCTAGCGGGGCGGATGAGCAGTTCTTC.

This clone has just a few counts. The chain joins TRBV6-4 to TRBJ2-3, with 8 bases lining up with TRBD2. Germline V lookup: CDR1 MRHNA, CDR2 SNTAGT. The CDR3 totals 15 residues. After removal of 2 bases from V and 0 bases from J, the junction contained 1 base not matched to a gene. CDR3 in amino acids: CASSDLAGSTDTQYF. The CDR3 coding sequence is TGTGCCAGCAGTGACCTAGCGGGTAGCACAGATACGCAGTATTTT.

The chain carries TRBV30 and TRBJ1-2; D uncertain. CDR1 is GTSNPN, CDR2 SVGIG, per germline (reference sequence). CDR3 size: 12 residues. V was cut by 6 bases and J by 7 bases, with 15 bases left in between. This CDR3 reads CACLEGAGGYTF. CDR3 DNA: TGTGCCTGTTTGGAGGGAGCGGGTGGCTACACCTTC.

CDR3 DNA sequence: TGTGCCAGCAGTTTTAGCTCCTACAATGAGCAGTTCTTC. Encoded protein: CASSFSSYNEQFF. V gene TRBV27 combines with J gene TRBJ2-1; D call uncertain. With 3 bases removed from V and 0 bases from J, the gap between germline ends came to 3 bases. This CDR3 contains 13 residues. Germline lookup yields CDR1 MNHEY and CDR2 SMNVEV (reference sequence).

The chain links TRBV4-3 to TRBJ2-5, with D maybe TRBD2 (6 bases). CDR3 length: 15 residues. The V end was cut by 0 bases, the J end by 3 bases, with 11 bases between. The germline V gene encodes CDR1 LGHNA and CDR2 YSLEER. The CDR3, as DNA: TGCGCCAGCAGCCAAGACGGGGGAGAGGAAGAGACCCAGTACTTC. Translating it yields CASSQDGGEEETQYF.

CDR3 sequence reads: CASLPGLAAYNEQFF. In nucleotides, the CDR3 is TGTGCCAGTCTCCCGGGACTAGCGGCTTACAATGAGCAGTTCTTC. This chain uses TRBV6-1 with TRBJ2-1, with TRBD2 matching over 11 bases. This CDR3 region has 15 residues. V shed 9 bases and J 4 bases; nucleotides not matched to a gene: 8. Germline CDR1 reads MNHNS; CDR2 reads SASEGT.

The chain couples TRBV7-9 to TRBJ1-2; 7 nucleotides match TRBD1. V was pared by 4 bases and J by 5 bases, with 4 bases of the junction left unmatched. CDR1 and CDR2 from the germline V gene are SEHNR and FQNEAQ (reference sequence). The CDR3 is 13 residues long. This chain's CDR3 is CASSSTGRYGYTF. For the CDR3, the DNA is TGTGCCAGCAGCTCGACAGGGCGGTATGGCTACACCTTC.

The chain carries TRBV7-2 and TRBJ2-1; 10 bases align to TRBD1. This CDR3 is 15 amino acids long. Germline-derived CDR1 and CDR2 are SGHTA and FQGNSA. The V segment lost 5 bases and the J segment 7 bases; nucleotides outside the gene matches: 8. The CDR3 DNA reads as TGTGCCAGCAGCCTATCCGGGACAGGGGTAAATGAGCAGTTCTTC. Amino acids: CASSLSGTGVNEQFF.

The J gene is TRBJ1-5, the V gene TRBV19; 8 nucleotides match TRBD1. J was trimmed by 5 bases and V by 7 bases; bases with no gene match: 4. The CDR3 length is 13 residues. CDR1 is LNHDA and CDR2 is SQIVND in the germline V gene (reference sequence). CDR3 residues: CASTSQGDQPQHF. The CDR3 bases are TGTGCCAGTACGTCACAGGGGGATCAGCCCCAGCATTTT.

The chain joins TRBV7-2 to TRBJ2-1; 15 nucleotides match TRBD2. This CDR3 has 17 residues. In germline, CDR1 is SGHTA, CDR2 FQGNSA. Germline trimming cut 5 bases from V and 3 bases from J; bases unmatched to any gene: 5. DNA for the CDR3: TGTGCCAGCAGCCCGACGGGACTAGCGGGGGGCTACAATGAGCAGTTCTTC. As protein: CASSPTGLAGGYNEQFF.

This clone was observed a few times. This sequence joins TRBV10-3 and TRBJ1-1, with D perhaps TRBD1 (6 bases). V gave up 7 bases and J gave up 0 bases, with 15 bases separating them. The CDR3 has 15 amino acids. Germline V lookup: CDR1 ENHRY, CDR2 SYGVKD. The CDR3 DNA is TGTGCCATCACCGAGGGTCAGGGGATGAACACTGAAGCTTTCTTT. Translating it yields CAITEGQGMNTEAFF.

The rearrangement uses TRBV7-9 and TRBJ1-2; possibly TRBD1 for D (6 bases). V lost 1 base and J lost 4, with 10 bases in between. Germline V gene sequence: CDR1 SEHNR, CDR2 FQNEAQ (reference sequence). The CDR3 covers 14 residues. For the CDR3, the DNA is TGTGCCAGCAGCTTAGTGGACAGATTCTATGGCTACACCTTC. This encodes CASSLVDRFYGYTF.